The rows below give T cell receptor beta chains drawn from one sample of a study of CD8 T cells in Susac syndrome. TCRdb re-analysed the immunoSEQ multiplex PCR reads in MiXCR, keeping a single row per CDR3 protein. The data show around 150,000 distinct CDR3 sequences, approximately 95% seen once. The specimen was CD4+ T cells from PBMCs. Source of these receptors: a human donor with Susac syndrome. Both conserved end residues are part of each CDR3. Fields, in order: D gene, J gene, V gene, CDR3 protein. D genes are given only for firm matches.

.,TRBJ1-2,TRBV6-2/TRBV6-3,CASSYVRTSYGYTF
TRBD1,TRBJ1-2,TRBV4-2,CASSQAGVTGGPYGYTF
TRBD1,TRBJ1-6,TRBV20-1,CSARRTGNMPLHF
.,TRBJ2-3,TRBV30,CAWSSLLADTQYF
.,TRBJ1-6,TRBV6-4,CASSVSPGNSPLHF
TRBD2,TRBJ2-7,TRBV20-1,CSAKAGGYEQYF
.,TRBJ1-2,TRBV28,CASSSNRIGYTF
TRBD2,TRBJ2-5,TRBV3-1,CASSLSTTSGGVRETQYF
.,TRBJ2-3,TRBV18,CASSPGPGDTQYF
.,TRBJ1-1,TRBV3-1,CASSQGTSQEAFF
.,TRBJ1-2,TRBV4-2,CASSQTDVYGYTF
TRBD1,TRBJ1-2,TRBV6-2/TRBV6-3,CASSDRAYGYTF
.,TRBJ1-5,TRBV12-3/TRBV12-4,CASSSRDIGYQPQHF
TRBD1,TRBJ2-7,TRBV18,CASSPNPGGEQYF
.,TRBJ2-5,TRBV30,CAWSVRLETQYF
TRBD2,TRBJ2-6,TRBV12-3/TRBV12-4,CASSYRTSGRTGANVLTF
TRBD1,TRBJ1-5,TRBV12-3/TRBV12-4,CASSAQGARQPQHF
.,TRBJ2-5,TRBV29-1,CSVVHFRETQYF
TRBD2,TRBJ2-1,TRBV5-1,CASSFGSGGNYNEQFF
.,TRBJ1-4,TRBV20-1,CSARREKLFF
TRBD2,TRBJ2-7,TRBV20-1,CSARDLAGEVYEQYF
.,TRBJ2-3,TRBV5-4,CASSFGPHTDTQYF
.,TRBJ2-3,TRBV25-1,CASSFTTDTQYF
TRBD1,TRBJ2-7,TRBV12-3/TRBV12-4,CASSLQGATYEQYF
.,TRBJ2-6,TRBV6-1,CASETGYSGANVLTF
.,TRBJ1-3,TRBV28,CASSSNTIYF
.,TRBJ1-5,TRBV30,CAWSIHGDQPQHF
.,TRBJ2-7,TRBV30,CAWSGVTAYEQYF
TRBD2,TRBJ2-1,TRBV28,CASSRLAGGLRGDEQFF
.,TRBJ1-2,TRBV3-1,CASSRRTETGGYTF
.,TRBJ2-2,TRBV14,CASGRQATGELFF
.,TRBJ2-7,TRBV18,CASSPLLAYEQYF
TRBD2,TRBJ2-5,TRBV7-2,CASSPRSGRFQETQYF
TRBD1,TRBJ2-1,TRBV7-9,CASINSGGNEQFF
TRBD1,TRBJ2-5,TRBV20-1,CSATKGQSGETQYF
.,TRBJ1-1,TRBV30,CAWREGPGTEAFF
.,TRBJ1-3,TRBV23-1,CASSQLGPGNTIYF
.,TRBJ1-2,TRBV5-6,CASSLGTMGRGYTF
TRBD2,TRBJ2-7,TRBV7-2,CASSSWGGARDEQYF
TRBD1,TRBJ2-7,TRBV6-6,CASSGTGGDEQYF
TRBD2,TRBJ2-3,TRBV20-1,CSASHPGLAGTSTDTQYF
.,TRBJ1-1,TRBV4-1,CASRGQLKNTEAFF
TRBD1,TRBJ1-2,TRBV4-2,CASSQDRVNYGYTF
.,TRBJ2-3,TRBV21-1,CASSGQGLTQYF
.,TRBJ2-5,TRBV6-6,CASSYSGQQETQYF
.,TRBJ2-3,TRBV5-1,CASSLRQVDTDTQYF
.,TRBJ2-2,TRBV19,CASTRGDTGELFF
.,TRBJ2-3,TRBV9,CASSVGYGAGSDTQYF
TRBD1,TRBJ1-2,TRBV29-1,CSAGQGSNGYTF
.,TRBJ2-7,TRBV12-3/TRBV12-4,CASSLGDIYEQYF
.,TRBJ2-7,TRBV30,CAWTDGAYEQYF
TRBD1,TRBJ2-6,TRBV25-1,CASSDDRVAGANVLTF
.,TRBJ2-7,TRBV20-1,CSARPGTYEQYF
.,TRBJ1-2,TRBV5-4,CASSWGSGGSYGYTF